The entry below gives a single TCR beta chain sequence along with its context. It lacks a known antigen. It has no much larger one-base neighbor in the sample; base qualities were not kept. The source of the sample is a study of blood T cells in healthy people across ages (dated by TCRdb to between 2014 and 2017). Describing the broader study: In model experiments, template switching captured roughly one uniquely barcoded TCR beta cDNA molecule for every two T cells. The study analyzed two additional independent replicas of 1 million unique cDNA reads from the same blood draw for two donors, one aged 18 to 29 and one aged 80 or older. To track age-related changes in TCR beta repertoire diversity, the study relied on deep sequencing normalized with unique cDNA molecular identifiers. Donors of different ages were randomly distributed across sequencing lanes to avoid experimental bias. The donors were split into four age groups: young (average 16 years), middle-aged (roughly 39), aged (more than 55) and long-lived (roughly 77).

Library preparation employed 5' RACE. Sequencing was performed on an Illumina HiSeq 2500. A second PCR of about 7 to 12 cycles was run with a J-beta primer mix and a sample-barcoded 5' primer. Each TCR beta cDNA molecule received a unique molecular identifier from a template-switch 5' adaptor carrying 12 random nucleotides. At least 2.5 million CDR3-containing paired-end reads were obtained from each sample. First-strand cDNA synthesis was performed from all RNA using the Mint cDNA synthesis kit, with priming by a TRBC-specific oligonucleotide. Following uracil-DNA glycosylase treatment, all cDNA underwent a first 18-cycle PCR with the universal primers M1SS and BC2_uni_R. As for the authors' bioinformatics: Normalization of each sample was performed by random selection of 1 million high-quality reads, each carrying a distinct molecular identifier. Instead of being binned into consensus sequences, reads that shared molecular identifiers were thrown out. MiTCR, set to a Q25 quality threshold and the strictest error-elimination algorithm, was used for CDR3 identification, clonotype clustering and error correction. Lower-bound total TCR beta diversity was estimated with a nonparametric unseen species model using Euler transformation. TCRdb took the public reads, trimmed them with fastp at Q25, ran MiXCR for clone calling and kept in-frame beta chains. Entries are consolidated by CDR3 protein sequence, retaining the most common genes and DNA. TCRdb assigned the V and J calls; the authors' analysis was not used. Within this sample are about 680,000 distinct CDR3 sequences, with around 49% of them counted one time only. The top ten clonotypes cover approximately 32% of the sample.

Systemically healthy Caucasian individuals from Russia, around 39 in total and aged roughly 6 to 100 years, were included as donors. Roughly 10 milliliters of peripheral blood were drawn from each donor into EDTA-treated Vacutainer tubes. PBMCs were isolated by Ficoll-Paque density-gradient centrifugation, with at least 6 million obtained per sample. Total RNA, at least 6 micrograms per sample, was extracted from PBMCs with Trizol reagent. For every donor, flow cytometry on a PBMC aliquot measured the percentage of naive CD45RAhigh/CD27high T cells. The research as a whole found: Total diversity estimates from one million sequenced T cells were considered lower bounds and underestimates. As age increased, observed TCR beta diversity per million T cells dropped in a roughly linear way, and a significant reduction was already evident by age about 36. Because profiling used bulk unsorted PBMCs, naive and antigen-experienced compartments could not be compared conclusively. There was a strong correlation between observed TCR beta diversity and the percentage of naive T cells measured by flow cytometry. Because donor CMV infection status was unknown, age-related changes in expanded clonotypes were potentially confounded. Compared with the aged group, more naive CD4+ T cells, fewer expanded clones and increased TCR diversity were shown by the long-lived group, suggesting age selection.

This receptor was obtained from a woman aged 55 to 70 in good health. The specimen was blood.

The DNA sequence reads TGTGCCAGCAGCCCTGACCCCCCCCTTTCTAGCGGGAGAGAGGAGCAGTACTTC. Its amino acids are CASSPDPPLSSGREEQYF. The sequence links TRBV3-1 to TRBJ2-7, and 10 bases in between align with TRBD2. The CDR3 numbers 18 residues from cysteine through phenylalanine. The read is trimmed to its CDR3 DNA, 54 bases read in frame from base 1. V is pruned by 4 bases and J by 7 bases, leaving 19 bases of the junction without a gene match. CDR1 and CDR2 are drawn from the germline V gene (reference sequence): LGHDT, YNNKEL.